The rows below give T cell receptor beta chains drawn from one sample of a study of long-term antiretroviral therapy in people with HIV. Generated by immunoSEQ multiplex PCR, the TCRdb table keeps only in-frame clones and is missing some. The profile shows 14,000 or so clones, around 83% of them singletons. The sequencing here drew on unsorted PBMCs, taken 0.4 years after starting antiretroviral therapy. These receptors were collected from a man aged 25 to 45 with HIV. CDR3s include the opening cysteine and the closing phenylalanine or tryptophan. The D gene is left open where the match is weak. Only part of the rows carry a size: once, few, many, or a class if the clone is expanded.

clone size	V gene	D gene	J gene	CDR3 length	CDR3 protein	CDR3 DNA
-	TRBV6-5	-	TRBJ2-7	16	CASSYSTGTLSYEQYF	TGTGCCAGCAGTTACTCCACAGGGACCCTCTCCTACGAGCAGTACTTC
-	TRBV5-4	-	TRBJ2-5	14	CASSFRGHQETQYF	TGTGCCAGCAGCTTCCGCGGACACCAAGAGACCCAGTACTTC
-	TRBV12-5	TRBD1	TRBJ2-7	13	CASAPGQGYEQYF	TGTGCTAGTGCCCCGGGACAGGGGTACGAGCAGTACTTC
-	TRBV14	TRBD1	TRBJ2-6	17	CASSQGTGKGRANVLTF	TGTGCCAGCAGCCAGGGGACAGGCAAAGGCCGGGCCAACGTCCTGACTTTC
-	TRBV28	TRBD1	TRBJ2-5	16	CASSFLRQGLLETQYF	TGTGCCAGCAGTTTTCTCCGACAGGGTTTATTGGAGACCCAGTACTTC
-	TRBV18	-	TRBJ1-5	16	CASSLSGGSGNQPQHF	TGTGCCAGCTCACTTTCGGGAGGATCAGGCAATCAGCCCCAGCATTTT
once	TRBV13	TRBD1	TRBJ1-4	14	CASSSRQGSEKLFF	TGTGCCAGCAGCTCCCGACAGGGTTCGGAAAAACTGTTTTTT
once	TRBV4-3	-	TRBJ2-7	13	CASSQDRTGEQYF	TGCGCCAGCAGCCAAGATAGAACAGGGGAGCAGTACTTC
few	TRBV19	-	TRBJ1-2	12	CASSNGAYGYTF	TGTGCCAGTAGTAACGGGGCCTATGGCTACACCTTC
-	TRBV10-3	TRBD2	TRBJ2-4	17	CAISEGTSGLAKNIQYF	TGTGCCATCAGTGAGGGGACTAGCGGGCTAGCCAAAAACATTCAGTACTTC
-	TRBV7-6	TRBD2	TRBJ2-7	15	CASSPRWREDDEQYF	TGTGCCAGCAGCCCCCGGTGGCGGGAGGACGACGAGCAGTACTTC
-	TRBV6-6	-	TRBJ1-2	13	CASSYSNGEGYTF	TGTGCCAGCAGTTACTCGAATGGGGAGGGCTACACCTTC
-	TRBV7-2	-	TRBJ2-7	14	CASSLVEGAYEQYF	TGTGCCAGCAGCTTAGTCGAGGGGGCCTACGAGCAGTACTTC
few	TRBV2	-	TRBJ1-1	12	CASSAIPAEAFF	TGTGCCAGCAGTGCCATTCCCGCTGAAGCTTTCTTT
-	TRBV6-6	-	TRBJ2-2	15	CASSVALAWAGELFF	TGTGCCAGCAGTGTGGCCCTTGCCTGGGCGGGGGAGCTGTTTTTT
few	TRBV6-6	-	TRBJ1-1	13	CASSPTVNTEAFF	TGTGCCAGCAGTCCAACGGTAAACACTGAAGCTTTCTTT
few	TRBV6-5	-	TRBJ2-7	13	CASSYRDSYEQYF	TGTGCCAGCAGCTACAGGGACTCCTACGAGCAGTACTTC
-	TRBV21-1	-	TRBJ1-5	15	CASGTVLRDNQPQHF	TGTGCCAGCGGGACAGTCCTTAGGGACAATCAGCCCCAGCATTTT
-	TRBV7-2	-	TRBJ2-7	15	CASSLKLLPGYEQYF	TGTGCCAGCAGCTTAAAGCTACTCCCGGGTTACGAGCAGTACTTC
medium-sized	TRBV27	TRBD2	TRBJ2-7	15	CASSLSREGLYEQYF	TGTGCCAGCAGTTTATCCCGGGAGGGACTGTACGAGCAGTACTTC
-	TRBV25-1	TRBD1	TRBJ1-2	13	CASSGSRDRGYTF	TGTGCCAGCAGTGGGAGCAGGGACAGGGGCTACACCTTC
-	TRBV9	-	TRBJ1-1	13	CASSVGGGGEAFF	TGTGCCAGCAGCGTAGGGGGAGGGGGGGAAGCTTTCTTT